A selection of T cell receptor beta chains follows, all from one sample in a study of radiotherapy plus CTLA-4 blockade in lung cancer. TCRdb's copy holds only in-frame clones and misses some; the assay was immunoSEQ multiplex PCR. This table holds about 51,000 clones, 77% found once. The specimen was peripheral blood, collected from a patient treated with radiotherapy plus ipilimumab. The receptor source for this set is a human donor with non-small cell lung cancer whose response to radiotherapy plus ipilimumab could not be evaluated. Both conserved end residues are part of each CDR3. Each record gives: D gene, J gene, V gene, clone size, CDR3 length, CDR3 DNA, CDR3 protein. D genes are given only for firm matches. Size tells how often a clone was seen (once, few, many) or the class of an expanded clone, and some rows leave it out.

NA TRBJ2-2 TRBV15 NA 15 TGTGCCACCAGCAAAACAGGATTGAACACCGGGGAGCTGTTTTTT CATSKTGLNTGELFF
TRBD1 TRBJ2-7 TRBV2 NA 14 TGTGCCAGCAGTGAGCAGGGGGAAAACTACGAGCAGTACTTC CASSEQGENYEQYF
NA TRBJ1-2 TRBV5-1 NA 17 TGCGCCAGCAGCTTGGCGGGTGGTAGACCTTCTAACTATGGCTACACCTTC CASSLAGGRPSNYGYTF
NA TRBJ2-5 TRBV7-2 NA 14 TGTGCCAGCAGCAGGGATTGGGGAGAAGAGACCCAGTACTTC CASSRDWGEETQYF
NA TRBJ1-3 TRBV9 few 13 TGTGCCAGCAGCGTAGCGGTGGAGGACACCATATATTTT CASSVAVEDTIYF
TRBD2 TRBJ2-7 TRBV5-1 once 15 TGCGCCAGCAGCCCCATAGCGGGAGGGCCTAACGAGCAGTACTTC CASSPIAGGPNEQYF
NA TRBJ2-3 TRBV18 NA 12 TGTGCCAGCTCACCAGCGACAGATACGCAGTATTTT CASSPATDTQYF
TRBD1 TRBJ2-3 TRBV5-6 NA 17 TGTGCCAGCAGCTCGACTTACGGGACAGGGGGCACAGATACGCAGTATTTT CASSSTYGTGGTDTQYF
TRBD2 TRBJ2-1 TRBV4-3 NA 15 TGCGCCAGCAGCTGGGGTAGCGGGGACTACAATGAGCAGTTCTTC CASSWGSGDYNEQFF
NA TRBJ1-6 TRBV7-8 NA 15 TGTGCCAGCAGGCTAGGGCAGGGGATTTACTCACCCCTCCACTTT CASRLGQGIYSPLHF
NA TRBJ2-7 TRBV4-3 NA 14 TGCGCCAGCAGCCAAGATCCCAGTTCCTACGAGCAGTACTTC CASSQDPSSYEQYF
TRBD2 TRBJ2-5 TRBV11-2 NA 17 TGTGCCAGCAGCTTAGTGGTCGGGCTAGCGGGACGGGAGACCCAGTACTTC CASSLVVGLAGRETQYF
TRBD2 TRBJ2-3 TRBV4-1 NA 16 TGCGCCAGCAGCCAAGATCGGAGCGGGAGGGCGGATACGCAGTATTTT CASSQDRSGRADTQYF
TRBD1 TRBJ1-2 TRBV7-6 NA 14 TGTGCCAGCAGCTCGGGGACAGGAAACTATGGCTACACCTTC CASSSGTGNYGYTF
TRBD2 TRBJ2-5 TRBV5-1 once 17 TGCGCCAGCAGCCTGCAGGGGGGTAGCGGGAGGAAAGAGACCCAGTACTTC CASSLQGGSGRKETQYF
NA TRBJ1-2 TRBV19 NA 11 TGTGCCAGTAGATCCTACTATGGCTACACCTTC CASRSYYGYTF
NA TRBJ1-2 TRBV7-2 NA 13 TGTGCCAGCAGCCCCAGGCAGGGGATTGGCTACACCTTC CASSPRQGIGYTF
NA TRBJ2-1 TRBV5-8 NA 13 TGTGCCAGCAGCTTAGGGCAGGGCTATGAGCAGTTCTTC CASSLGQGYEQFF
TRBD1 TRBJ1-6 TRBV15 NA 15 TGTGCCACCAGCAGTAGGACAGGTCTTCATTCACCCCTCCACTTT CATSSRTGLHSPLHF
TRBD1 TRBJ2-2 TRBV4-3 NA 14 TGCGCCAGCAGCCAGGGGACAGGGCCCGGGGAGCTGTTTTTT CASSQGTGPGELFF
NA TRBJ2-7 TRBV9 NA 13 TGTGCCAGCAGCGCAACACCGGGACGGGAGCCAACCTTC CASSATPGREPTF
TRBD1 TRBJ2-5 TRBV28 NA 16 TGTGCCAGCAGTTTAATCGGGACAGGTGGTCAAGAGACCCAGTACTTC CASSLIGTGGQETQYF
NA TRBJ1-4 TRBV7-9 few 15 TGTGCCAGCAGCGGGCGTAGAATTCCTAATGAAAAACTGTTTTTT CASSGRRIPNEKLFF
TRBD1 TRBJ2-7 TRBV7-3 medium-sized 13 TGTGCCAGCAGCCTAGAACAGGGGAACGAGCAGTACTTC CASSLEQGNEQYF
NA TRBJ1-2 TRBV28 NA 14 TGTGCCAGCAGACTAAACGTCGGGGGCTATGGCTACACCTTC CASRLNVGGYGYTF
TRBD1 TRBJ1-6 TRBV2 once 15 TGTGCCAGCAGTGAGTGGACAGGGGGCGGGTCACCCCTCCACTTT CASSEWTGGGSPLHF
NA TRBJ2-5 TRBV7-2 NA 14 TGTGCCAGCAGCTTAGGGGCCGGGGAAGAGACCCAGTACTTC CASSLGAGEETQYF
TRBD1 TRBJ2-3 TRBV6-5 NA 16 TGTGCCAGCAGTTACTCGGGGACAGGGTTTCGCTATACGCAGTATTTT CASSYSGTGFRYTQYF
NA TRBJ1-2 TRBV7-2 NA 13 TGTGCCAGCAGCGCGCAGGGGTTAGGTGGCTACACCTTC CASSAQGLGGYTF
NA TRBJ2-1 TRBV27 NA 15 TGTGCCAGCACCGGCAGGGTTCCACGTCGCAATGAGCAGTTCTTC CASTGRVPRRNEQFF
NA TRBJ2-1 TRBV5-6 NA 17 TGTGCCAGCAAATGGCGGGCTAGCTCTGGCTCCTACAATGAGCAGTTCTTC CASKWRASSGSYNEQFF
TRBD1 TRBJ1-1 TRBV29-1 NA 11 TGCAGCGTTGAAGGACAGGGTGAATCTTTCTTT CSVEGQGESFF
NA TRBJ1-1 TRBV6-5 NA 15 TGTGCCAGCAGTTACTGGGGACTTCAGAACACTGAAGCTTTCTTT CASSYWGLQNTEAFF
NA TRBJ1-2 TRBV7-2 NA 12 TGTGCCAGCAGCTTTACGGTGGATGGCTACACCTTC CASSFTVDGYTF
NA TRBJ1-6 TRBV6-5 NA 16 TGTGCCAGCAGTTACGCCCGAAACCTCGTCGGTTCACCCCTCCACTTT CASSYARNLVGSPLHF
NA TRBJ2-2 TRBV2 NA 15 TGTGCCAGCAGTCGATCCAGACAGAACACCGGGGAGCTGTTTTTT CASSRSRQNTGELFF
TRBD1 TRBJ1-2 TRBV28 NA 16 TGTGCCAGCAGTTTGTCCGGGACAGGCGATATATATGGCTACACCTTC CASSLSGTGDIYGYTF
TRBD2 TRBJ2-5 TRBV4-3 NA 17 TGCGCCAGCAGCCAACGATGGACTAGCGGGAGCCAAGAGACCCAGTACTTC CASSQRWTSGSQETQYF
TRBD1 TRBJ1-2 TRBV18 NA 18 TGTGCCAGCTCACTGGGCCCGGGACAGGGGGCTGGTGGCTATGGCTACACCTTC CASSLGPGQGAGGYGYTF
TRBD1 TRBJ1-1 TRBV5-6 NA 16 TGTGCCAGCAGCCAGGACAGGGGGTGGATGAACACTGAAGCTTTCTTT CASSQDRGWMNTEAFF
NA TRBJ1-1 TRBV7-2 few 15 TGTGCCAGCAGCTTAACAGGGTGGGGGAACACTGAAGCTTTCTTT CASSLTGWGNTEAFF
TRBD2 TRBJ2-3 TRBV7-9 NA 14 TGTGCCAGCGCAAGCGGGGGGGGAACAGATACGCAGTATTTT CASASGGGTDTQYF
TRBD2 TRBJ2-7 TRBV9 NA 16 TGTGCCAGCAGCGTCGGAGTGGCGGGAGGCTTCGACGAGCAGTACTTC CASSVGVAGGFDEQYF
TRBD1 TRBJ2-1 TRBV18 NA 16 TGTGCCAGCTCAACGTTGGACAGGAGCTCCTACAATGAGCAGTTCTTC CASSTLDRSSYNEQFF
TRBD1 TRBJ1-1 TRBV6-5 NA 15 TGTGCCAGCAGTCTGAGGACAGGCGGAAACACTGAAGCTTTCTTT CASSLRTGGNTEAFF
NA TRBJ2-7 TRBV7-9 NA 13 TGTGCCAGCAGCTTAGCGACAGGTGGCGAGCAGTACTTC CASSLATGGEQYF
NA TRBJ1-5 TRBV13 NA 16 TGTGCCAGCAGCCCGCCCCTACAGGGTGGCAATCAGCCCCAGCATTTT CASSPPLQGGNQPQHF
TRBD1 TRBJ1-1 TRBV5-3 NA 15 TGTGCCAGAAGCCACGGGACAGGTGAGGGGGATGGAGCTTTCTTT CARSHGTGEGDGAFF